The 2 T cell receptor beta chains listed next were all sequenced from one sample in a study of cytomegalovirus exposure and HLA in healthy donors. TCRdb keeps only in-frame clones here, not all; method: immunoSEQ multiplex PCR. The repertoire holds 150,000 or so clones, with about nine tenths as singletons. Specimen: PBMCs. The origin of the receptors is a woman in her twenties or thirties in good health and CMV-seropositive.

This clone has just one count. The rearrangement links TRBV6-1 to TRBJ2-7, with D maybe TRBD1 (5 bases). The CDR3 is 14 residues long. Germline values: CDR1 MNHNS, CDR2 SASEGT. Trimming took 8 bases from V and 3 from J, leaving 17 bases between them. CDR3 loop: CASSILNRYYEQYF. As DNA, the CDR3 is TGTGCCAGCTCGATCCTGAACAGGTACTACGAGCAGTACTTC.

This rearrangement joins TRBV5-4 to TRBJ2-3, with 14 bases fitting TRBD2. CDR3 length: 17 residues. V lost 3 bases to trimming and J lost 9 bases; unmatched junction nucleotides: 12. The germline gives CDR1 SGHNT, CDR2 YYREEE (reference sequence). This chain's CDR3 is CASSSGPGTSGRETQYF. The CDR3 region has the DNA TGTGCCAGCAGCTCGGGCCCCGGGACTAGCGGGAGAGAGACGCAGTATTTT.